This record covers a single TCR beta chain. Its cognate antigen has yet to be identified. Per-nucleotide qualities are absent, and no much larger clonotype sits a single base away. The same CDR3 also results from other DNA sequences found in this sample. Counted from cysteine to phenylalanine, this CDR3 has 14 amino acids. The CDR3 DNA has 42 bases and is translated from base 1. The junction shows trimming of 2 bases on V and 0 bases on J, plus 7 bases between the germline ends. CDR1 and CDR2, per the germline V gene, are MDHEN and SYDVKM. The data stem from a study of blood T cell repertoires in COVID-19 (dated by TCRdb to 2020 to 2022). With regard to the full study: Samples covering the acute and convalescent phases of COVID-19 were provided by collaborators in the United States, Italy and Spain. The material from the prospective study consisted of cDNA or gDNA derived from T cells, B-cell-depleted T cells, or PBMCs. Subjects who had been exposed to COVID-19, were actively infected with it, or had recovered from it provided the deeply sampled blood TCRbeta repertoires that made up the dataset. The repertoires were released in a freely available public database meant as a resource for research on the immune response to SARS-CoV-2. The samples were drawn from two sources: the first 160 participants of the ongoing ImmuneRACE study, and 1,200 or so subjects contributed by 6 global collaborators. The sample metadata nearly always contained a de-identified subject ID, COVID-19 status, age in years and sex. HLA class I and class II types, where available, came from metadata supplied by the sample provider rather than from assay-based typing.

In the prospective study, participants were about 18 to 95 years old, resided in about two dozen geographic areas of the United States, and were enrolled through a virtual design. In the prospective study, cohorts were assigned on the basis of participant-reported clinical history obtained from a screening survey and a study questionnaire. Exposed participants had been in contact with someone with a PCR-confirmed or clinician-diagnosed COVID-19 case within 2 weeks of study entry. Each participant in the prospective study had whole blood, serum and a nasopharyngeal or oropharyngeal swab collected by mobile phlebotomists. Over a roughly two-month period, participants in the prospective study had the option of providing additional blood draws and questionnaires. Before DNA extraction, blood samples from the prospective study were shipped at room temperature or frozen. TCRbeta CDR3 regions were amplified from genomic DNA by means of the immunoSEQ Assay, a bias-controlled multiplex PCR. In the paper's pipeline: Within the assay, amplification of reference gene primers was used to estimate how many nucleated cells each sample contained. Sequence reads were collapsed and filtered to measure the absolute abundance of every unique TCRbeta CDR3 rearrangement. Productive Simpson clonality was computed per sample as the square root of Simpson's diversity index over productive rearrangements. TCRdb re-hosts the immuneACCESS table, in-frame sequences only. Its copies lack some clones; in the studies checked, an unresolved V gene accounts for under half of them, and the cause for the rest is not known. D and trimming were read from the DNA, whereas the V and J calls and clone size are those reported in that table. Across this sample there are 250,000 to 300,000 clones, with roughly 89% seen only once. Of the sample, roughly 2.9% falls within the top ten clones.

What the study reported, not specific to this receptor: The quantity of clinical and demographic metadata differed by source and by participant and was supplied without curation.

The specimen sequenced was PBMCs or T cells enriched from blood (not recorded which). This clonotype was sampled from a woman between 45 and 65 years old who had been exposed to COVID-19. The chain joins TRBV28 to TRBJ1-1; the D segment cannot be called with confidence. CDR3 sequence: CASSLPGMNTEAFF. The DNA sequence is TGTGCCAGCAGTTTACCAGGTATGAACACTGAAGCTTTCTTT.